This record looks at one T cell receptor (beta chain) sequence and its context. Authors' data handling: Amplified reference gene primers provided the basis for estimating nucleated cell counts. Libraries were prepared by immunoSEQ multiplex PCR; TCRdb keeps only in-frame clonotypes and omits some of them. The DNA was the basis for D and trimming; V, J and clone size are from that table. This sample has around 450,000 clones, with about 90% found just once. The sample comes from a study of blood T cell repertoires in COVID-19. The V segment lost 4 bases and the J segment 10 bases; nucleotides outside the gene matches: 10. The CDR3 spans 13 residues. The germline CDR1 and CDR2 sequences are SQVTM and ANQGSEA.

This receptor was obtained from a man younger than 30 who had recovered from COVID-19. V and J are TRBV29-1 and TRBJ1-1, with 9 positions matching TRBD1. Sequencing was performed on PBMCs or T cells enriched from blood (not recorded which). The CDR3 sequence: CSVAAGQGLGAFF. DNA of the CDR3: TGCAGCGTTGCCGCGGGACAGGGACTAGGAGCTTTCTTT.